This entry is about one T cell receptor beta chain. Its antigen remains unidentified. The data were taken from a study of identifying expanded T cells in peripheral blood. Notes on the study in general: Variance in clone template counts between roughly 2-week samples significantly increased with total template count across all healthy donors.

Clones were sequenced by immunoSEQ multiplex PCR, and TCRdb holds only the in-frame ones, with some missing. Of tens of thousands of clones listed, about nine tenths are singletons. The CDR3 spans 14 residues. Germline lookup yields CDR1 MRHNA and CDR2 SNTAGT. The V and J ends lost 6 bases and 6 bases respectively, with 15 bases between them. Source material: blood. The receptor was derived from a person aged 18 to 70 in good health. This chain joins TRBV6-4 and TRBJ2-1, with a tentative D call TRBD1 (6 bases). CDR3 bases: TGTGCCAGCAGCCCCCGGGACACTTCCAATGAGCAGTTCTTC. Translated, it gives CASSPRDTSNEQFF.